The T cell receptor beta chain described here comes from a study of blood T cell repertoires in COVID-19. TCRdb's copy holds only in-frame clones and misses some; the assay was immunoSEQ multiplex PCR. The table lists 20,000 to 30,000 clones, nearly 90% of them singletons. The sequence came from a man aged 65 to 85 with acute or convalescent COVID-19. Sequenced input: peripheral blood.

This CDR3 reads CASGLVDLVEEQFF. CDR3 bases: TGTGCCAGCGGATTAGTTGATTTGGTGGAGGAGCAGTTCTTC. The chain joins TRBV7-9 to TRBJ2-1; D is ambiguous. The CDR3 loop spans 14 amino acids. V lost 8 bases, J lost 10 bases, and 21 bases lay in between. The germline CDR1 and CDR2 sequences are SEHNR and FQNEAQ (reference sequence).